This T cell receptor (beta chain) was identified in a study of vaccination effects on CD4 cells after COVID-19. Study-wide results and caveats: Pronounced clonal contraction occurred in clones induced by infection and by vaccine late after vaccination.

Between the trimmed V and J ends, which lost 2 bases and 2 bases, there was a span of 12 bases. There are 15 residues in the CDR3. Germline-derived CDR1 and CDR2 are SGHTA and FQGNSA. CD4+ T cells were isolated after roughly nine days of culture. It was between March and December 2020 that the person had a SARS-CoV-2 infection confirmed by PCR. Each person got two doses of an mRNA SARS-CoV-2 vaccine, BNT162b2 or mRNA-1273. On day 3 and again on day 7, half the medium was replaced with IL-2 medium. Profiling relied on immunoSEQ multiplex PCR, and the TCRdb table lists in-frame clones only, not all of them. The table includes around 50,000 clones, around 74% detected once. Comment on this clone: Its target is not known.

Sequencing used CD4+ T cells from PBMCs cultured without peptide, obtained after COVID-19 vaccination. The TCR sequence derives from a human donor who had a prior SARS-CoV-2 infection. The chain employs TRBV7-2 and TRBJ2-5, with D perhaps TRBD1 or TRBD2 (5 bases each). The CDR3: CASSLFGTPQETQYF. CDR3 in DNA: TGTGCCAGCAGCTTATTCGGGACCCCTCAAGAGACCCAGTACTTC.